Shown below are 32 T cell receptor beta chains from a single sample sequenced in a study of cytomegalovirus exposure and HLA in healthy donors. Use of 60 Vbeta and 13 Jbeta primers characterized the PCR. Profiling relied on immunoSEQ multiplex PCR, and the TCRdb table lists in-frame clones only, not all of them. Of 200,000 to 250,000 clones listed, around 76% were seen once; the top ten hold approximately 0.6%. The specimen sequenced was PBMCs. The source is a man younger than 35 in good health and CMV-seronegative.

In nucleotides, the CDR3 is TGCGCCAGCAGCCAAGAGCGGCGCGGGAATCAGCCCCAGCATTTT. Protein sequence: CASSQERRGNQPQHF. The chain is built from TRBV4-1 and TRBJ1-5; D remains ambiguous. The V gene's germline CDR1 is MGHRA and CDR2 YSYEKL. V gave up 0 bases and J gave up 4 bases, with 10 bases separating them. The CDR3 sequence is 15 residues long.

The chain employs TRBV6-1 and TRBJ2-7; 7 bases match TRBD2. With 2 bases clipped from V and 6 bases from J, the junction kept 7 bases outside the gene matches. This CDR3 is 14 amino acids long. Germline CDR1 and CDR2: MNHNS and SASEGT. CDR3 protein: CASSEQGGGREQYF. CDR3 DNA: TGTGCCAGCAGTGAACAGGGCGGGGGTCGCGAGCAGTACTTC.

The chain uses TRBV2 and TRBJ1-2; TRBD1 matches at 9 bases. The V gene's germline CDR1 is SNHLY and CDR2 FYNNEI. Trimming at V came to 6 bases and at J to 5 bases, leaving 10 bases not matched to a gene. The CDR3 sequence is 15 residues long. CDR3 loop: CASRPLSGTGYGYTF. CDR3 in DNA: TGTGCCAGCAGACCTCTCTCCGGGACAGGGTATGGCTACACCTTC. The whole variable domain, filled in from reference TRBV2 and TRBJ1-2, reads EPEVTQTPSHQVTQMGQEVILRCVPISNHLYFYWYRQILGQKVEFLVSFYNNEISEKSEIFDDQFSVERPDGSNFTLKIRSTKLEDSAMYFCASRPLSGTGYGYTFGSGTRLTVV.

This chain joins TRBV9 and TRBJ2-1, with D perhaps TRBD1 (6 bases). V dropped 3 bases and J dropped 9 bases, with 16 bases sitting between them. There are 14 residues in the CDR3. CDR1 is SGDLS and CDR2 is YYNGEE in the germline V gene. The CDR3 loop reads CASSGGGTLLEQFF. For the CDR3, the DNA is TGTGCCAGCAGCGGCGGTGGGACACTACTTGAGCAGTTCTTC. The full variable domain, in which reference TRBV9 and TRBJ2-1 provide the parts outside the CDR3, is DSGVTQTPKHLITATGQRVTLRCSPRSGDLSVYWYQQSLDQGLQFLIQYYNGEERAKGNILERFSAQQFPDLHSELNLSSLELGDSALYFCASSGGGTLLEQFFGPGTRLTVL.

This sequence joins TRBV19 and TRBJ2-7; TRBD1 aligns across 10 bases. This CDR3 is 15 amino acids long. V shed 7 bases, J shed 0 bases, and the junction held 6 bases outside the gene matches. The germline V gene encodes CDR1 LNHDA and CDR2 SQIVND (reference sequence). The CDR3 region has the DNA TGTGCCAGTACATCCGGGACAGGGGCCTCCTACGAGCAGTACTTC. Protein: CASTSGTGASYEQYF. Variable domain in full (rest from reference TRBV19 and TRBJ2-7): DGGITQSPKYLFRKEGQNVTLSCEQNLNHDAMYWYRQDPGQGLRLIYYSQIVNDFQKGDIAEGYSVSREKKESFPLTVTSAQKNPTAFYLCASTSGTGASYEQYFGPGTRLTVT.

Details on this clone: An end of the junction differs from the germline gene, which may be a read error. The chain links TRBV29-1 to TRBJ1-1, with D maybe TRBD1 (5 bases). Germline-derived CDR1 and CDR2 are SQVTM and ANQGSEA. This CDR3 has 13 residues. The CDR3 region has the DNA TGCGGCGTTGAAGCGGGGGAGGGGACTGAAGCTTTCTTT. Its translation: CGVEAGEGTEAFF.

V gene TRBV7-9 combines with J gene TRBJ1-3, with TRBD1 matching 7 bases. CDR3 length: 15 amino acids. The V segment lost 2 bases and the J segment 4 bases; nucleotides outside the gene matches: 5. Germline CDR1 SEHNR, CDR2 FQNEAQ (reference sequence). The CDR3 loop reads CASSLLGQIGNTIYF. CDR3 nucleotide sequence: TGTGCCAGCAGCTTACTGGGACAGATAGGAAACACCATATATTTT.

The chain carries TRBV6-5 and TRBJ1-1; no definite D call. The CDR3 runs 13 residues. Trimming stripped 4 bases from V and 3 bases from J, with 9 bases between. Looked up from germline, CDR1 is MNHEY and CDR2 is SVGAGI. This chain's CDR3 is CASSSLGDTEAFF. As DNA, the CDR3 is TGTGCCAGCAGTTCCCTCGGGGACACTGAAGCTTTCTTT.

This clone occurred once. At the DNA level, this CDR3 is encoded by other sequences in the same sample as well. The chain employs TRBV7-2 and TRBJ2-5; 11 bases fit TRBD2. V lost 1 base and J lost 4; bases outside the gene matches: 2. CDR1 SGHTA and CDR2 FQGNSA come from the germline V gene. The length of the CDR3 is 15 residues. The CDR3 loop is CASSLGLAGGETQYF. Written as DNA, the CDR3 is TGTGCCAGCAGCTTAGGGCTAGCGGGAGGAGAGACCCAGTACTTC.

This chain links TRBV5-7 with TRBJ1-2; the D is unclear. TRBV5-7 is an ORF, with its function uncertain. CDR3 length: 16 residues. V shed 4 bases and J shed 0 bases, with 16 bases lying between them. The CDR3 is CASSPAEIRANYGYTF. The CDR3 nucleotides are TGTGCCAGCAGCCCGGCGGAAATCCGAGCTAACTATGGCTACACCTTC.

The J gene is TRBJ1-2, the V gene TRBV5-1; 11 bases align to TRBD1. There are 16 residues in the CDR3. V lost 3 bases, J lost 2 bases, and 6 bases stayed unmatched. The germline V gene encodes CDR1 SGHRS and CDR2 YFSETQ. The CDR3 here is CASSSPGQGENYGYTF. The CDR3 DNA follows: TGCGCCAGCAGCTCCCCGGGACAGGGGGAAAACTATGGCTACACCTTC.

V usage is TRBV2 and J usage is TRBJ2-7; 9 nucleotides line up with TRBD1. The CDR3 is 14 amino acids. Germline V lookup: CDR1 SNHLY, CDR2 FYNNEI. The J segment lost 1 base and the V segment lost 6 bases, leaving 4 bases of the junction unmatched. CDR3 DNA sequence: TGTGCCAGCAGAACCGGGACAGGGTCCTACGAGCAGTACTTC. Its translation: CASRTGTGSYEQYF.

The genes are TRBV7-6 and TRBJ2-7; D is possibly TRBD2 (5 bases). V dropped 0 bases and J dropped 2 bases, with 11 bases sitting between them. The CDR3 contains 15 residues. Germline CDR1 SGHVS, CDR2 FNYEAQ. CDR3 in amino acids: CASSLASGLTYEQYF. The CDR3 region has the DNA TGTGCCAGCAGCTTAGCGTCGGGATTAACCTACGAGCAGTACTTC.

The rearrangement links TRBV29-1 to TRBJ2-1; D perhaps matches TRBD2 (6 bases). From germline, CDR1 is SQVTM and CDR2 ANQGSEA. V was shortened by 3 bases and J by 5 bases, with 11 bases between the two germline ends. The CDR3 totals 13 residues. DNA for the CDR3: TGCAGCGTTGATACTAGCCGAAACAATGAGCAGTTCTTC. Translated, it gives CSVDTSRNNEQFF.

This clone appeared a single time. J is TRBJ2-7 and V is TRBV6-5; D gene ambiguous. The V end was cut by 6 bases, the J end by 1 base, with 13 bases between. CDR3 length equals 14 residues. Germline lookup yields CDR1 MNHEY and CDR2 SVGAGI. CDR3 sequence: CASSISGGSYEQYF. In DNA form, the CDR3 reads TGTGCCAGCAGCATCTCCGGCGGTTCCTACGAGCAGTACTTC.

V usage is TRBV4-1 and J usage is TRBJ1-1, with a weak D call TRBD1 (5 bases). The CDR3 sequence is 17 residues long. V was trimmed by 0 bases and J by 1 base, leaving 15 bases between them. From germline, CDR1 is MGHRA and CDR2 YSYEKL. The CDR3 here is CASSQDGRGWGNTEAFF. Here the CDR3 DNA reads TGCGCCAGCAGCCAAGATGGTAGGGGTTGGGGGAACACTGAAGCTTTCTTT.

The chain has TRBV9 and TRBJ2-3; TRBD2 is a possible D gene (7 bases). The CDR3 length is 16 residues. The germline V gene has CDR1 SGDLS and CDR2 YYNGEE. V was pared by 1 base and J by 3 bases, with 15 bases between. The chain's CDR3 is CASSVISSGTTDTQYF. Written as DNA, the CDR3 is TGTGCCAGCAGCGTAATTTCCAGCGGGACAACAGATACGCAGTATTTT.

The CDR3 region has the DNA TGTGCCAGCAGTTACTCCCGGGGTCAGCCCCAGCATTTT. Translated: CASSYSRGQPQHF. The chain employs TRBV6-6 and TRBJ1-5; no reliable D call. CDR3 length: 13 residues. Germline values: CDR1 MNHNY, CDR2 SVGAGI (reference sequence). Trimming removed 0 bases from V and 6 bases from J, with 6 bases in between.

The CDR3 region is CASSMEAGVVGEQFF. DNA of the CDR3: TGTGCCAGTAGTATGGAGGCGGGAGTGGTCGGTGAGCAGTTCTTC. This rearrangement joins TRBV19 to TRBJ2-1, with TRBD2 matching 7 bases. The germline gives CDR1 LNHDA, CDR2 SQIVND (reference sequence). The CDR3 runs 15 residues. V dropped 3 bases and J dropped 9; count of bases not matched to a gene: 11.

Remarks on this clone: This CDR3 is also generated by other DNA sequences in the sample. The chain couples TRBV5-1 to TRBJ2-5; 9 bases agree with TRBD2. J gave up 5 bases and V 2 bases, and 4 bases lay outside the gene matches. Germline CDR1 and CDR2: SGHRS and YFSETQ. The CDR3 is made up of 14 amino acids. The CDR3 nucleotides read TGCGCCAGCAGCTTAGGGACTAGCAGGGAGACCCAGTACTTC. This encodes CASSLGTSRETQYF.

The chain couples TRBV19 to TRBJ2-1; TRBD2 matches 9 bases. Germline lookup yields CDR1 LNHDA and CDR2 SQIVND (reference sequence). This CDR3 is 15 amino acids long. Trimming at V came to 5 bases and at J to 0 bases, leaving 2 bases not matched to a gene. The CDR3 spells CASSDSGSSYNEQFF. The CDR3 nucleotides read TGTGCCAGTAGTGATAGCGGGAGCTCCTACAATGAGCAGTTCTTC.

The chain combines TRBV4-1 with TRBJ1-3; D call uncertain. This CDR3 contains 16 residues. V lost 0 bases, J lost 0 bases, and 9 bases lay in between. Germline CDR1 is MGHRA and CDR2 is YSYEKL. This CDR3 is CASSQDLRSSGNTIYF. For the CDR3, the DNA is TGCGCCAGCAGCCAAGATTTAAGGAGCTCTGGAAACACCATATATTTT.

This chain connects TRBV19 to TRBJ1-2, with TRBD1 matching over 7 bases. The CDR3 loop spans 16 amino acids. V gave up 5 bases and J gave up 6 bases; unmatched junction bases: 15. The germline gives CDR1 LNHDA, CDR2 SQIVND (reference sequence). CDR3 sequence (DNA): TGTGCCAGTAGTCTAACGCAGGGGGGTAGTAGGAATGGCTACACCTTC. Translating gives CASSLTQGGSRNGYTF.

This clone has only one observation. The V call is TRBV11-2, the J call TRBJ2-1, with 9 bases aligning to TRBD2. In germline, CDR1 is SGHAT, CDR2 FQNNGV. The V gene end was trimmed by 5 bases and the J gene end by 6 bases; junction bases not matched to a gene: 2. The CDR3 runs to 13 residues. Written as DNA, the CDR3 is TGTGCCAGCAGCCGAGCGGGGGGCAATGAGCAGTTCTTC. Amino acids: CASSRAGGNEQFF.

The genes are TRBV30 and TRBJ2-1; maybe TRBD1 (5 bases). The ends were cut back, 0 bases at V and 6 bases at J, with 15 bases in the middle. This CDR3 has 15 residues. Germline V gene sequence: CDR1 GTSNPN, CDR2 SVGIG (reference sequence). Written as DNA, the CDR3 is TGTGCCTGGAGTGTTGGCAGGGTTTCCGTCAATGAGCAGTTCTTC. Translated: CAWSVGRVSVNEQFF.

The chain employs TRBV11-2 and TRBJ2-3; TRBD2 agrees at 13 bases. The V and J ends lost 0 bases and 3 bases, in that order; junction bases with no gene match: 3. CDR1 SGHAT and CDR2 FQNNGV come from the germline V gene. The CDR3 is made up of 17 amino acids. CDR3 in amino acids: CASSLDGLAGATDTQYF. As DNA, the CDR3 is TGTGCCAGCAGCTTAGATGGACTAGCGGGAGCTACAGATACGCAGTATTTT.

This clone has a handful of counts. This sample also contains other DNA sequences that code for the same CDR3. This sequence joins TRBV6-5 and TRBJ1-2, with 7 bases identical to TRBD1. V lost 0 bases and J lost 4; bases outside the gene matches: 5. This CDR3 contains 15 residues. Germline V gene sequence: CDR1 MNHEY, CDR2 SVGAGI. The CDR3 protein is CASSYSHRGSYGYTF. DNA for the CDR3: TGTGCCAGCAGTTACTCACACAGGGGTAGCTATGGCTACACCTTC.

CDR3 nucleotide sequence: TGCGCCAGCAGCTTGGTCGGTAGCGGGAGCCTCGGGGTTAATGGCGGTGAGCAGTTCTTC. Protein product: CASSLVGSGSLGVNGGEQFF. The chain recombines TRBV5-1 with TRBJ2-1; 9 nucleotides line up with TRBD2. V was clipped by 0 bases and J by 9 bases; unmatched bases: 22. CDR1 and CDR2 (germline): SGHRS, YFSETQ. CDR3 length: 20 residues.

The V gene is TRBV11-2, the J gene TRBJ2-7; 11 bases line up with TRBD1. Germline V gives CDR1 SGHAT, CDR2 FQNNGV. The J segment lost 5 bases and the V segment lost 6 bases, leaving 9 bases of the junction unmatched. The CDR3 totals 15 residues. As DNA, the CDR3 is TGTGCCAGCAGATCACCGGGACAGGGGGGGAACGAGCAGTACTTC. It yields the protein CASRSPGQGGNEQYF.

This clone appeared a single time. The V and J genes are TRBV5-1 and TRBJ1-1, with D perhaps TRBD1 (5 bases). The V gene's germline CDR1 is SGHRS and CDR2 YFSETQ. V lost 0 bases and J lost 6, with 21 bases in between. This CDR3 region has 17 residues. This CDR3 reads CASSLAGGGGLEAEAFF. CDR3 nucleotides: TGCGCCAGCAGCTTGGCGGGCGGGGGAGGGCTAGAGGCTGAAGCTTTCTTT.

The chain has TRBV30 and TRBJ2-1; tentatively, D is TRBD2 (5 bases). Deletions cut 0 bases from V and 10 bases from J, with 16 bases between. CDR3 size: 14 residues. Germline V CDR1 and CDR2: GTSNPN, SVGIG (reference sequence). The CDR3, as DNA: TGTGCCTGGAGTGTACTATACCTAGCACGGGAGCAGTTCTTC. It specifies CAWSVLYLAREQFF.

This chain joins TRBV28 and TRBJ2-7; TRBD2 matches at 9 bases. Germline-derived CDR1 and CDR2 are MDHEN and SYDVKM. Losses at the gene ends were 5 bases for V and 3 bases for J; bases not matched to a gene: 5. The CDR3 has 14 residues. CDR3 sequence (DNA): TGTGCCAGCAGTGAGACTAGCGGAATCTACGAGCAGTACTTC. Protein sequence: CASSETSGIYEQYF.